The source of this TCR beta chain is a study of OX40 agonist ivuxolimab in advanced cancers. CDR1 and CDR2 from the germline V gene are MGHRA and YSYEKL. V trimming: 5 bases; J trimming: 1 base; junction bases outside the gene matches: 11. This CDR3 has 18 amino acids. Sequencing was performed with immunoSEQ multiplex PCR; in TCRdb, only in-frame clones are kept and a portion is missing. Among 90,000 to 100,000 clones, just under 85% were seen once, and the ten largest hold about 1.5%. V gene TRBV4-1 combines with J gene TRBJ2-5; 12 positions agree with TRBD2. The sequence was obtained from an adult with an advanced solid tumor such as melanoma, head and neck, liver or kidney cancer. The sequencing here drew on CD4+ or CD8+ T cells sorted from blood, taken in a trial of the OX40 agonist ivuxolimab. The CDR3 loop is CASSSLPTSGGFQETQYF. DNA for the CDR3: TGCGCCAGCAGCTCACTCCCAACTAGCGGGGGGTTCCAAGAGACCCAGTACTTC.